The 25 T cell receptor beta chains presented below share a single source sample, sequenced in a study of T cell changes during pregnancy in multiple sclerosis. This table comes from immunoSEQ multiplex PCR, and its TCRdb copy is limited to in-frame clones, with some not included. The repertoire consists of some 100,000 clones, with more than 90% occurring once and the leading ten covering roughly 1.2%. The sequencing here drew on peripheral blood, taken in the second trimester of pregnancy. These receptors all come from a female donor with multiple sclerosis, enrolled in a pregnancy study.

The chain uses TRBV6-5 and TRBJ1-1; a weak D match, TRBD1 (5 bases). The CDR3 extends over 14 amino acids. V lost 2 bases and J lost 6, with 13 bases in between. Germline V lookup: CDR1 MNHEY, CDR2 SVGAGI. The CDR3 region has the DNA TGTGCCAGCAGTTACGACGTGTTCAGGGCTGAAGCTTTCTTT. Amino acid sequence: CASSYDVFRAEAFF.

The chain links TRBV7-8 to TRBJ1-1; TRBD1 agrees at 8 bases. CDR1 and CDR2 (germline): SGHVS, FQNEAQ. With V trimmed by 9 bases and J by 3 bases, 12 bases remained unmatched. The CDR3 contains 15 residues. CDR3 nucleotides: TGTGCCAGGACGGACAGGGTTGGGGACCACACTGAAGCTTTCTTT. Translating gives CARTDRVGDHTEAFF.

This chain joins TRBV19 and TRBJ2-5; D is perhaps TRBD2 (5 bases). The CDR3 length is 14 residues. V was trimmed by 5 bases and J by 4 bases, leaving 14 bases between them. Germline loops: CDR1 LNHDA, CDR2 SQIVND (reference sequence). The CDR3 nucleotides read TGTGCCAGTAGTCCCTCGAGGGCGCGAGAGACCCAGTACTTC. It yields the protein CASSPSRARETQYF.

CDR3 protein: CASSDVGGAYTEAFF. CDR3 bases: TGTGCCAGCAGTGATGTTGGGGGCGCATACACTGAAGCTTTCTTT. This chain links TRBV6-1 with TRBJ1-1, with D tentatively TRBD1 (6 bases). Germline V CDR1 and CDR2: MNHNS, SASEGT. V was pared by 3 bases and J by 3 bases, with 14 bases between. The CDR3 covers 15 residues.

This clone is termed medium-sized (0.01 to 0.1%). J is TRBJ2-1 and V is TRBV19; TRBD2 might be the D (5 bases). The germline CDR1 and CDR2 sequences are LNHDA and SQIVND (reference sequence). V was trimmed by 6 bases and J by 6 bases, leaving 12 bases between them. The CDR3 loop spans 13 amino acids. CDR3 loop: CASSLSTSNEQFF. CDR3 DNA: TGTGCCAGTAGCCTGTCCACTAGCAATGAGCAGTTCTTC.

This CDR3 is CASSSQANEQYF. In DNA, the CDR3 is TGTGCCAGCAGCTCCCAGGCGAACGAGCAGTACTTC. This sequence joins TRBV6-5 and TRBJ2-7; the D is unclear. Germline V gene data show CDR1 as MNHEY and CDR2 as SVGAGI. V was pared by 6 bases and J by 5 bases, with 11 bases between. CDR3 length: 12 residues.

On this clone: A read error may account for a junction end that differs from germline. The V gene is TRBV19, the J gene TRBJ2-7; 11 nucleotides align to TRBD2. This CDR3 has 14 amino acids. The V gene's germline CDR1 is LNHDA and CDR2 SQIVND (reference sequence). The CDR3 protein is CASTETSGNPGFHF. The CDR3 DNA sequence: TGTGCCAGTACCGAGACTAGCGGGAACCCGGGGTTTCACTTC.

The rearrangement uses TRBV25-1 and TRBJ2-1, with a tentative D call TRBD2 (6 bases). Germline lookup yields CDR1 MGHDK and CDR2 SYGVNS. Trimming pared 3 bases from V and 9 bases from J, leaving 18 bases between. CDR3 length: 15 residues. The CDR3 sequence is CASSEGGGLGGEQFF. CDR3 bases: TGTGCCAGCAGTGAGGGAGGAGGGCTCGGGGGTGAGCAGTTCTTC.

J is TRBJ2-7 and V is TRBV5-6; 8 nucleotides agree with TRBD1. The trim removed 0 bases at V and 3 bases at J, leaving 2 bases unmatched. Germline V gene data show CDR1 as SGHDT and CDR2 as YYEEEE. The CDR3 spans 14 residues. The CDR3 region has the DNA TGTGCCAGCAGCTTGGCCGGACAGGGCTACGAGCAGTACTTC. Amino acids: CASSLAGQGYEQYF.

The gene calls are TRBV6-4 and TRBJ2-2, with 7 bases that match TRBD2. V was clipped by 4 bases and J by 1 base; unmatched bases: 6. CDR3 size: 16 residues. Germline V gene data show CDR1 as MRHNA and CDR2 as SNTAGT. The DNA of the CDR3 is TGTGCCAGCAGTGCGGTCGCGGGGGTGAACACCGGGGAGCTGTTTTTT. It encodes CASSAVAGVNTGELFF.

A single count supports this clone. This CDR3 is CASSPRDRPNTEAFF. CDR3 DNA: TGTGCCAGCTCACCGAGGGACAGGCCCAACACTGAAGCTTTCTTT. The chain has TRBV18 and TRBJ1-1; 8 nucleotides align to TRBD1. Germline V gene lookup returns CDR1 KGHSH and CDR2 LQKENI. The CDR3 covers 15 residues. The V segment lost 3 bases and the J segment 2 bases; nucleotides outside the gene matches: 5.

The chain joins TRBV11-2 to TRBJ2-3, with unresolved D. This CDR3 region has 12 residues. Trimming shortened V by 1 base and J by 6 bases, and 5 bases separated the two germline ends. The V gene's germline CDR1 is SGHAT and CDR2 FQNNGV. CDR3 nucleotides: TGTGCCAGCAGCTTAGCTTTGGATACGCAGTATTTT. Encoded protein: CASSLALDTQYF. The whole variable domain, filled in from reference TRBV11-2 and TRBJ2-3, reads EAGVAQSPRYKIIEKRQSVAFWCNPISGHATLYWYQQILGQGPKLLIQFQNNGVVDDSQLPKDRFSAERLKGVDSTLKIQPAKLEDSAVYLCASSLALDTQYFGPGTRLTVL.

The chain joins TRBV30 to TRBJ1-1, with TRBD1 as a possible D gene (5 bases). The CDR3 spans 14 residues. V was cut by 2 bases and J by 4 bases, with 14 bases left in between. Germline V CDR1 and CDR2: GTSNPN, SVGIG (reference sequence). The CDR3 spells CAWSPRQKLTEAFF. CDR3 sequence (DNA): TGTGCCTGGAGTCCCCGACAGAAACTCACTGAAGCTTTCTTT.

The rearrangement joins TRBV11-3 to TRBJ2-2; D is possibly TRBD1 (6 bases). Germline V gene lookup returns CDR1 SGHNT and CDR2 YENEEA. The germline V and J ends were trimmed by 4 bases and 1 base, with 7 bases remaining between them. This CDR3 has 14 residues. For the CDR3, the DNA is TGTGCCAGCAGCTCGGGACAGAACACCGGGGAGCTGTTTTTT. Its protein is CASSSGQNTGELFF.

The chain couples TRBV19 to TRBJ2-7; D possibly corresponds to TRBD2 (6 bases). V was cut by 1 base and J by 3 bases, with 10 bases left in between. The CDR3 consists of 14 residues. CDR1 and CDR2 (germline): LNHDA, SQIVND (reference sequence). The CDR3 nucleotides are TGTGCCAGTAGTATAGGAGGACTACACTACGAGCAGTACTTC. Amino acid sequence: CASSIGGLHYEQYF.

CDR3: CATSKIRTSETQYF. In DNA form, the CDR3 reads TGTGCCACCAGCAAGATTCGGACATCCGAGACCCAGTACTTC. This chain uses TRBV15 with TRBJ2-5; tentatively, D is TRBD1 (5 bases). This CDR3 spans 14 amino acids. Trimming cost V 4 bases and J 5 bases, with 14 bases left between them. Per the germline V gene, CDR1 is LNHNV and CDR2 is YYDKDF (reference sequence).

The V gene is TRBV25-1, the J gene TRBJ2-5; TRBD1 matches at 7 bases. The CDR3 totals 14 residues. V dropped 6 bases and J dropped 5; count of bases not matched to a gene: 9. From germline, CDR1 is MGHDK and CDR2 SYGVNS. The CDR3 protein is CASRKTGDGETQYF. The CDR3 DNA reads TGTGCCAGCAGGAAAACAGGGGACGGGGAGACCCAGTACTTC.

The J gene is TRBJ1-1, the V gene TRBV19; 8 bases line up with TRBD1. Germline V lookup: CDR1 LNHDA, CDR2 SQIVND (reference sequence). The CDR3 extends over 16 amino acids. The V gene end was trimmed by 5 bases and the J gene end by 0 bases; junction bases not matched to a gene: 8. The CDR3 DNA sequence: TGTGCCAGTAGTGCTCCAGGGGGCCGGATGAACACTGAAGCTTTCTTT. Translated, it gives CASSAPGGRMNTEAFF.

This clone has a single count. CDR3 DNA sequence: TGTGCCAGCAGCTTGCAAGTCCTTACTGGAGATACGCAGTATTTT. It specifies CASSLQVLTGDTQYF. V and J are TRBV5-8 and TRBJ2-3; D remains unclear. Germline assignment: CDR1 SGHTS and CDR2 YDEGEE. The CDR3 sequence is 15 residues long. With 1 base removed from V and 5 bases from J, the gap between germline ends came to 14 bases.

The chain uses TRBV28 and TRBJ2-4, with TRBD2 matching 8 bases. Trimming took 6 bases from V and 3 from J; bases not matched to a gene: 22. The CDR3 has 20 amino acids. Germline CDR1 MDHEN, CDR2 SYDVKM. The DNA of the CDR3 is TGTGCCAGCAGCCCTCCCGGGGGTAGCGGGGCTCGAGTCGACAAAAACATTCAGTACTTC. Translating gives CASSPPGGSGARVDKNIQYF.

The V and J genes are TRBV2 and TRBJ2-3, with D unresolved. Trimming cost V 5 bases and J 3 bases, with 15 bases left between them. Germline-derived CDR1 and CDR2 are SNHLY and FYNNEI. CDR3 length: 15 amino acids. The CDR3 nucleotides are TGTGCCAGCAGTCCCGACATGGTGGGTACAGATACGCAGTATTTT. It specifies CASSPDMVGTDTQYF.

The chain links TRBV10-3 to TRBJ1-1; D not resolved. V lost 10 bases and J lost 1, with 13 bases in between. This CDR3 has 13 amino acids. CDR1 is ENHRY, CDR2 SYGVKD, per germline. CDR3 sequence: CATHPNKNTEAFF. The CDR3 DNA reads as TGTGCCACCCACCCCAACAAGAACACTGAAGCTTTCTTT.

The chain has TRBV6-6 and TRBJ1-1; no firm D call. From germline, CDR1 is MNHNY and CDR2 SVGAGI (reference sequence). There are 14 residues in the CDR3. Trimming pared 8 bases from V and 8 bases from J, leaving 21 bases between. The CDR3 reads CASRPAGDRGEAFF. The CDR3 bases are TGTGCCAGCCGTCCGGCAGGCGACCGTGGGGAAGCTTTCTTT.

The rearrangement joins TRBV6-6 to TRBJ2-7, with D possibly matching TRBD1 (6 bases). Germline loops: CDR1 MNHNY, CDR2 SVGAGI (reference sequence). This CDR3 has 14 residues. Trimming shortened V by 4 bases and J by 2 bases, and 12 bases separated the two germline ends. The CDR3 coding sequence is TGTGCCAGCAGTTTTACACAGGGCACCTACGAGCAGTACTTC. Translation: CASSFTQGTYEQYF.

The chain links TRBV30 to TRBJ1-1; 8 nucleotides line up with TRBD1. This CDR3 has 14 amino acids. CDR1 and CDR2 from the germline V gene are GTSNPN and SVGIG (reference sequence). The junction had 3 bases not matched to a gene; V was cut back by 2 bases and J by 1 base. CDR3 amino acids: CAWSKDRANTEAFF. The CDR3 coding sequence is TGTGCCTGGAGTAAGGACAGGGCGAACACTGAAGCTTTCTTT.